One sample yielded the 25 T cell receptor beta chains listed below, sequenced in a study of sequential checkpoint blockade in melanoma. Indicated treatment: randomized to nivolumab then ipilimumab (arm A) or the reverse (arm B). Profiling relied on immunoSEQ multiplex PCR, and the TCRdb table lists in-frame clones only, not all of them. Altogether more than 7,000 clones are present, 70% to 80% being singletons, with the ten largest covering about 25%. This sample comprised CD8+ T cells sorted from blood (inferred from file names), obtained from a patient given nivolumab and ipilimumab in sequence. The source is a human donor with melanoma.

The J gene is TRBJ2-3, the V gene TRBV2; 8 bases align to TRBD2. The CDR3 length is 16 residues. Germline CDR1 and CDR2: SNHLY and FYNNEI. With 3 bases clipped from V and 3 bases from J, the junction kept 8 bases outside the gene matches. CDR3 loop: CASSEGTGTSTDTQYF. The CDR3 bases are TGTGCCAGCAGTGAGGGAACCGGGACTAGTACAGATACGCAGTATTTT.

The CDR3 loop is CASSQETLGYTF. CDR3 DNA: TGTGCCAGCAGCCAAGAAACGCTAGGCTACACCTTC. J is TRBJ1-2 and V is TRBV4-2; no reliable D call. Germline CDR1 and CDR2: LGHNA and YNFKEQ. This CDR3 is 12 amino acids long. V shed 0 bases and J shed 8 bases, with 7 bases lying between them.

This chain uses TRBV4-3 with TRBJ2-1, with 11 bases that match TRBD2. Germline V lookup: CDR1 LGHNA, CDR2 YSLEER. The V segment lost 0 bases and the J segment 8 bases; nucleotides outside the gene matches: 9. The length of the CDR3 is 17 residues. The DNA of the CDR3 is TGCGCCAGCAGCCAAGATCGCGGTAGCGGGAGGGTTGATGAGCAGTTCTTC. Translating gives CASSQDRGSGRVDEQFF.

This chain uses TRBV27 with TRBJ2-7; a weak D match, TRBD1 (5 bases). V gave up 5 bases and J gave up 6 bases, with 23 bases separating them. Germline assignment: CDR1 MNHEY and CDR2 SMNVEV (reference sequence). The CDR3 totals 16 residues. CDR3 in DNA: TGTGCCAGCAGTCCTCGAACCTCAGGGATCCCCCTCGAGCAGTACTTC. Translation: CASSPRTSGIPLEQYF.

In DNA, the CDR3 is TGTGCCAGTAGTATGGCGACAGCTCGCGAGCTGTTTTTT. Translated, it gives CASSMATARELFF. The V and J genes are TRBV19 and TRBJ2-2; D perhaps matches TRBD1 (5 bases). The V gene lost 3 bases and the J gene lost 11 bases, with 13 bases spanning the gap. Germline V gene sequence: CDR1 LNHDA, CDR2 SQIVND (reference sequence). The length of the CDR3 is 13 residues.

This clone occurred a few times. Just one base apart from a much larger clone, this may be a read error. V is TRBV6-5 and J is TRBJ2-7, with 7 bases aligning to TRBD2. This CDR3 is built from 14 residues. Germline V gene lookup returns CDR1 MNHEY and CDR2 SVGAGI. The CDR3 region is CAISERGDSYEQYF. The CDR3 DNA is TGTGCCATCAGTGAGCGGGGAGACTCCTACGAGCAGTACTTC.

This clone came up a few times. The CDR3 loop is CASPSTGKKTEAFF. CDR3 DNA sequence: TGTGCCAGCCCATCGACAGGGAAGAAGACTGAAGCTTTCTTT. This sequence joins TRBV19 and TRBJ1-1; 7 positions agree with TRBD1. The CDR3 has 14 residues. Germline V CDR1 and CDR2: LNHDA, SQIVND (reference sequence). V was pared by 9 bases and J by 5 bases, with 12 bases of the junction left unmatched.

This clone turned up a few times. This rearrangement joins TRBV10-3 to TRBJ2-3, with D possibly being TRBD2 (6 bases). Trimming removed 6 bases at V and 0 bases at J, with 16 bases between. The CDR3 has 16 residues. Germline V CDR1 and CDR2: ENHRY, SYGVKD. CDR3 in amino acids: CAISKDLAPSTDTQYF. The CDR3 nucleotides read TGTGCCATCAGCAAGGATCTAGCGCCTAGCACAGATACGCAGTATTTT.

The gene calls are TRBV7-9 and TRBJ2-7; 12 nucleotides line up with TRBD2. Germline CDR1 and CDR2: SEHNR and FQNEAQ (reference sequence). The CDR3 is 15 amino acids. Losses at the gene ends were 5 bases for V and 0 bases for J; bases not matched to a gene: 2. This CDR3 reads CASSPTSGGSYEQYF. The CDR3 nucleotides read TGTGCCAGCAGCCCGACTAGCGGGGGCTCCTACGAGCAGTACTTC. Using reference TRBV7-9 and TRBJ2-7 for the parts outside the CDR3, the full variable domain is DTGVSQNPRHKITKRGQNVTFRCDPISEHNRLYWYRQTLGQGPEFLTYFQNEAQLEKSRLLSDRFSAERPKGSFSTLEIQRTEQGDSAMYLCASSPTSGGSYEQYFGPGTRLTVT.

CDR3 region: CASSIGTSGYEQFF. In DNA form, the CDR3 reads TGTGCCAGTAGTATTGGGACTAGCGGCTATGAGCAGTTCTTC. V gene TRBV19 combines with J gene TRBJ2-1, with 11 positions matching TRBD2. Germline V CDR1 and CDR2: LNHDA, SQIVND (reference sequence). The CDR3 consists of 14 residues. Losses at the gene ends were 3 bases for V and 8 bases for J; bases not matched to a gene: 3.

The J gene is TRBJ2-1, the V gene TRBV11-2; 7 bases are shared with TRBD2. CDR1 SGHAT and CDR2 FQNNGV come from the germline V gene. This CDR3 is built from 15 residues. Unmatched junction bases numbered 10, after V lost 5 bases and J lost 6 bases. For the CDR3, the DNA is TGTGCCAGCAGCGCGGGAGTCATGGGGCTCAATGAGCAGTTCTTC. Amino acids: CASSAGVMGLNEQFF.

CDR3 sequence reads: CASSFYRGVTEAFF. The CDR3 DNA sequence: TGTGCCAGCAGCTTCTACAGGGGAGTCACTGAAGCTTTCTTT. The genes are TRBV5-6 and TRBJ1-1; TRBD1 matches 7 bases. The CDR3 spans 14 residues. J was trimmed by 4 bases and V by 2 bases; bases with no gene match: 5. Germline CDR1 is SGHDT and CDR2 is YYEEEE.

This clone has more than one count but fewer than ten. The chain is built from TRBV7-9 and TRBJ1-5; 10 nucleotides match TRBD1. Trimming cost V 6 bases and J 7 bases; bases outside gene matches: 12. Germline CDR1 reads SEHNR; CDR2 reads FQNEAQ (reference sequence). The CDR3 length is 16 residues. The CDR3 protein is CASSPSTGGIYQPQHF. CDR3 sequence (DNA): TGTGCCAGCAGTCCCTCGACAGGGGGCATTTACCAGCCCCAGCATTTT.

The chain uses TRBV4-2 and TRBJ2-7, with 9 bases fitting TRBD2. The CDR3 loop spans 16 amino acids. J gave up 3 bases and V 5 bases, and 11 bases lay outside the gene matches. Per the germline V gene, CDR1 is LGHNA and CDR2 is YNFKEQ. Written as DNA, the CDR3 is TGTGCCAGCAGCGGAGTTAATAGCGGGAGTTTCTACGAGCAGTACTTC. As protein: CASSGVNSGSFYEQYF.

With respect to this clone: A read error may produce the germline difference seen at one junction end. The chain employs TRBV5-4 and TRBJ1-2; TRBD1 might be the D (5 bases). This CDR3 spans 12 amino acids. Germline V gives CDR1 SGHNT, CDR2 YYREEE (reference sequence). CDR3 coding DNA: TGTGCCAGCAGCTTGGGGGGGATCGGGAGCGCCTTC. This codes for CASSLGGIGSAF.

This clone was seen only a few times. The J gene is TRBJ2-7, the V gene TRBV28; D may be TRBD2 (6 bases). Trimming cost V 3 bases and J 7 bases, with 13 bases left between them. The CDR3 extends over 13 amino acids. Germline V CDR1 and CDR2: MDHEN, SYDVKM. The chain's CDR3 is CASSFGGAGEQYF. CDR3 nucleotides: TGTGCCAGCAGTTTCGGCGGGGCAGGGGAGCAGTACTTC.

The chain employs TRBV5-4 and TRBJ2-6; D unclear. CDR3 length: 15 amino acids. The ends were cut back, 4 bases at V and 3 bases at J, with 11 bases in the middle. Germline V CDR1 and CDR2: SGHNT, YYREEE (reference sequence). The CDR3 nucleotides are TGTGCCAGCAGCCGCTGGGCAGTTGGGGCCAACGTCCTGACTTTC. Translated: CASSRWAVGANVLTF. Together with reference TRBV5-4 and TRBJ2-6, the CDR3 gives the full variable domain: ETGVTQSPTHLIKTRGQQVTLRCSSQSGHNTVSWYQQALGQGPQFIFQYYREEENGRGNFPPRFSGLQFPNYSSELNVNALELDDSALYLCASSRWAVGANVLTFGAGSRLTVL.

V usage is TRBV5-5 and J usage is TRBJ2-3; maybe TRBD2 (6 bases). Deletions cut 3 bases from V and 2 bases from J, with 16 bases between. The CDR3 runs 16 residues. From germline, CDR1 is SGHKS and CDR2 YYEKEE (reference sequence). CDR3 sequence: CASSWSGGVFTDTQYF. CDR3 bases: TGTGCCAGCAGCTGGAGTGGCGGGGTATTCACAGATACGCAGTATTTT.

The rearrangement uses TRBV4-1 and TRBJ2-5; TRBD1 matches 8 bases. Matching the DNA end better, TRBJ2-7 makes the J call doubtful. Per the germline V gene, CDR1 is MGHRA and CDR2 is YSYEKL. This CDR3 has 15 residues. This CDR3 is CASSHIGQGIYEQYF. In DNA, the CDR3 is TGCGCCAGCAGCCATATTGGACAGGGTATCTACGAGCAGTACTTC.

The chain links TRBV4-1 to TRBJ2-1; the match to TRBD2 covers 14 bases. This CDR3 has 16 amino acids. With V trimmed by 3 bases and J by 9 bases, 7 bases remained unmatched. Germline loops: CDR1 MGHRA, CDR2 YSYEKL. DNA of the CDR3: TGCGCCAGCAGCCAGGGACTAGCGGGAGCCGGTGGTGAGCAGTTCTTC. This translates into CASSQGLAGAGGEQFF.

The V and J genes are TRBV5-4 and TRBJ2-5; unclear D gene. CDR1 and CDR2 (germline): SGHNT, YYREEE (reference sequence). With 5 bases removed from V and 2 bases from J, the gap between germline ends came to 10 bases. The CDR3 is 13 residues long. The CDR3 nucleotides read TGTGCCAGCAGTGTTGCTCAGCAAGAGACCCAGTACTTC. Amino acids: CASSVAQQETQYF. The full variable domain, completed using reference TRBV5-4 and TRBJ2-5, is ETGVTQSPTHLIKTRGQQVTLRCSSQSGHNTVSWYQQALGQGPQFIFQYYREEENGRGNFPPRFSGLQFPNYSSELNVNALELDDSALYLCASSVAQQETQYFGPGTRLLVL.

The gene calls are TRBV28 and TRBJ1-1; D uncertain. Trimming removed 3 bases from V and 1 base from J, with 9 bases in between. CDR3 size: 14 residues. Looked up from germline, CDR1 is MDHEN and CDR2 is SYDVKM. CDR3 in amino acids: CASSLDLGNTEAFF. In DNA, the CDR3 is TGTGCCAGCAGTTTGGACTTGGGGAACACTGAAGCTTTCTTT. The full variable domain, completed using reference TRBV28 and TRBJ1-1, is DVKVTQSSRYLVKRTGEKVFLECVQDMDHENMFWYRQDPGLGLRLIYFSYDVKMKEKGDIPEGYSVSREKKERFSLILESASTNQTSMYLCASSLDLGNTEAFFGQGTRLTVV.

This clone was seen a handful of times. Within the sample, other DNA sequences also encode this same CDR3. The rearrangement uses TRBV29-1 and TRBJ2-7; maybe TRBD2 (5 bases). The CDR3 has 12 residues. V was shortened by 0 bases and J by 3 bases, with 6 bases between the two germline ends. CDR1 SQVTM and CDR2 ANQGSEA come from the germline V gene. The CDR3 DNA reads as TGCAGCGTTGAAGAGAGGGACTACGAGCAGTACTTC. This translates into CSVEERDYEQYF.

This sequence joins TRBV4-3 and TRBJ2-7; D may be TRBD1 (6 bases). V dropped 0 bases and J dropped 1 base, with 13 bases sitting between them. Germline V gives CDR1 LGHNA, CDR2 YSLEER. This CDR3 comprises 16 residues. This CDR3 reads CASSQDVPRGSYEQYF. DNA of the CDR3: TGCGCCAGCAGCCAAGATGTCCCCAGGGGTTCCTACGAGCAGTACTTC.

This clone has just one count. The genes are TRBV18 and TRBJ1-2, with 7 bases that match TRBD1. CDR1 and CDR2 from the germline V gene are KGHSH and LQKENI. The trim removed 0 bases at V and 6 bases at J, leaving 7 bases unmatched. This CDR3 has 15 amino acids. DNA of the CDR3: TGTGCCAGCTCACCACCCAACGGGACAGCGGATGGCTACACCTTC. As protein: CASSPPNGTADGYTF.